Each of the 21 T cell receptor beta chains below was sequenced from the same sample in a study of cytomegalovirus exposure and HLA in healthy donors. PCR employed 60 Vbeta and 13 Jbeta primers. Using immunoSEQ multiplex PCR, the repertoire was profiled, and TCRdb retains in-frame clones only, with some absent. This sample's table has 40,000 to 65,000 clones. The sequencing sample was made of PBMCs. The receptors shown here come from a man in his forties in good health and CMV-seropositive.

The rearrangement links TRBV7-9 to TRBJ2-2; tentative D call: TRBD2 (7 bases). Germline V gene data show CDR1 as SEHNR and CDR2 as FQNEAQ (reference sequence). V was pared by 3 bases and J by 6 bases, with 11 bases between. The CDR3 is 14 amino acids. The CDR3 spells CASSFSGGPGELFF. CDR3 bases: TGTGCCAGCAGCTTTTCGGGGGGCCCCGGGGAGCTGTTTTTT.

This chain links TRBV15 with TRBJ2-1; D is uncertain. The germline gives CDR1 LNHNV, CDR2 YYDKDF (reference sequence). The CDR3 totals 14 residues. The germline V and J ends were trimmed by 0 bases and 3 bases, with 6 bases remaining between them. The CDR3 coding sequence is TGTGCCACCAGCAGAGATCGAGGCTACAATGAGCAGTTCTTC. Its translation is CATSRDRGYNEQFF.

The chain couples TRBV28 to TRBJ2-5, with TRBD1 matching 7 bases. The J call may be mistaken, given a closer DNA end match to TRBJ2-7. The germline CDR1 and CDR2 sequences are MDHEN and SYDVKM. This CDR3 comprises 13 residues. In DNA form, the CDR3 reads TGTGCCAGCAACCAGGGGGAAGCCTACGAGCAGTACTTC. It codes for CASNQGEAYEQYF.

This chain uses TRBV7-9 with TRBJ1-1; D perhaps matches TRBD1 (6 bases). Germline lookup yields CDR1 SEHNR and CDR2 FQNEAQ (reference sequence). V lost 1 base to trimming and J lost 11 bases, with 17 bases between them. CDR3 length: 14 amino acids. The CDR3 region is CASSLVGGGVRAFF. Here the CDR3 DNA reads TGTGCCAGCAGCTTAGTTGGGGGCGGTGTTCGGGCTTTCTTT. The full variable domain, in which reference TRBV7-9 and TRBJ1-1 provide the parts outside the CDR3, is DTGVSQNPRHKITKRGQNVTFRCDPISEHNRLYWYRQTLGQGPEFLTYFQNEAQLEKSRLLSDRFSAERPKGSFSTLEIQRTEQGDSAMYLCASSLVGGGVRAFFGQGTRLTVV.

The chain is built from TRBV9 and TRBJ2-7; 8 nucleotides align to TRBD1. This CDR3 has 11 amino acids. Unmatched junction bases numbered 0, after V lost 4 bases and J lost 6 bases. The germline V gene encodes CDR1 SGDLS and CDR2 YYNGEE. The CDR3 coding sequence is TGTGCCAGCAGCCAGGGGGCCGAGCAGTACTTC. It translates to CASSQGAEQYF.

This sequence joins TRBV9 and TRBJ2-1; the D gene is possibly TRBD2 (5 bases). The V end lost 0 bases, the J end lost 8 bases, and 6 bases lay between the germline ends. Germline lookup yields CDR1 SGDLS and CDR2 YYNGEE. The CDR3 contains 12 residues. CDR3 protein: CASSVARDEQFF. As DNA, the CDR3 is TGTGCCAGCAGCGTAGCGAGGGATGAGCAGTTCTTC.

The chain recombines TRBV18 with TRBJ2-5; tentatively, D is TRBD1 (5 bases). The CDR3 runs to 15 residues. With 0 bases removed from V and 3 bases from J, the gap between germline ends came to 11 bases. Germline V gene data show CDR1 as KGHSH and CDR2 as LQKENI. Written as DNA, the CDR3 is TGTGCCAGCTCACCACCGGGGCCCTTGAAAGAGACCCAGTACTTC. This translates into CASSPPGPLKETQYF.

This chain joins TRBV7-9 and TRBJ2-3; 9 bases are a match to TRBD2. Trimming removed 4 bases from V and 2 bases from J; junction bases left unmatched: 7. The CDR3 is 16 residues long. The V gene's germline CDR1 is SEHNR and CDR2 FQNEAQ (reference sequence). CDR3 sequence (DNA): TGTGCCAGCAGCTCCGCCTGGACTAGCGACACAGATACGCAGTATTTT. Protein sequence: CASSSAWTSDTDTQYF.

The V call is TRBV9, the J call TRBJ2-3; a weak D match, TRBD1 (6 bases). This CDR3 contains 13 residues. V dropped 3 bases and J dropped 2 bases, with 7 bases sitting between them. Germline assignment: CDR1 SGDLS and CDR2 YYNGEE. CDR3 in amino acids: CASSGQATDTQYF. The CDR3 DNA follows: TGTGCCAGCAGCGGACAGGCCACAGATACGCAGTATTTT.

A remark on this clone: Distinct nucleotide sequences in the sample also encode this CDR3. The CDR3: CASSPGGTEAFF. For the CDR3, the DNA is TGTGCCAGCAGCCCGGGGGGCACTGAAGCTTTCTTT. The rearrangement links TRBV5-6 to TRBJ1-1; TRBD1 might be the D (5 bases). Germline CDR1 SGHDT, CDR2 YYEEEE. The V end was cut by 4 bases, the J end by 4 bases, with 8 bases between. The CDR3 is 12 amino acids.

The CDR3 loop is CAWSVGGGNQPQHF. The CDR3 DNA reads TGTGCCTGGAGTGTAGGAGGGGGCAATCAGCCCCAGCATTTT. The rearrangement uses TRBV30 and TRBJ1-5; D might be TRBD1 (5 bases). The CDR3 contains 14 residues. The ends were cut back, 0 bases at V and 2 bases at J, with 8 bases in the middle. CDR1 and CDR2 (germline): GTSNPN, SVGIG (reference sequence).

V is TRBV2 and J is TRBJ1-1; D is uncertain. V lost 2 bases, J lost 4 bases, and 11 bases lay in between. This CDR3 spans 14 amino acids. Germline V gene data show CDR1 as SNHLY and CDR2 as FYNNEI. This CDR3 reads CASSEPQSGTEAFF. In nucleotides, the CDR3 is TGTGCCAGCAGTGAACCCCAGTCGGGCACTGAAGCTTTCTTT. Combining the CDR3 with reference TRBV2 and TRBJ1-1 gives the whole variable domain EPEVTQTPSHQVTQMGQEVILRCVPISNHLYFYWYRQILGQKVEFLVSFYNNEISEKSEIFDDQFSVERPDGSNFTLKIRSTKLEDSAMYFCASSEPQSGTEAFFGQGTRLTVV.

This chain uses TRBV5-1 with TRBJ2-1; TRBD2 is a possible D gene (5 bases). The CDR3 consists of 12 residues. Per the germline V gene, CDR1 is SGHRS and CDR2 is YFSETQ. The V and J ends lost 4 bases and 14 bases respectively, with 16 bases between them. The CDR3 coding sequence is TGCGCCAGCAGCAGCGGCCTAGGCGAGGAGTTCTTC. Translated: CASSSGLGEEFF.

The chain carries TRBV7-2 and TRBJ1-2; 7 positions match TRBD1. Germline V gene sequence: CDR1 SGHTA, CDR2 FQGNSA. This CDR3 is 13 amino acids long. Germline trimming cut 5 bases from V and 8 bases from J; bases unmatched to any gene: 8. The CDR3 coding sequence is TGTGCCAGCAGCCCTACAGGGGTTTGGGGCTACACCTTC. As protein: CASSPTGVWGYTF.

V usage is TRBV27 and J usage is TRBJ1-6; 9 nucleotides align to TRBD1. The CDR3 covers 13 residues. CDR1 MNHEY and CDR2 SMNVEV come from the germline V gene (reference sequence). With V trimmed by 8 bases and J by 7 bases, 3 bases remained unmatched. Written as DNA, the CDR3 is TGTGCCAGCGGGACAGGGACCAATTCACCCCTCCACTTT. Its translation: CASGTGTNSPLHF.

CDR3: CASRDGAPNEQYF. The CDR3 nucleotides read TGTGCCAGCAGGGATGGGGCCCCCAACGAGCAGTACTTC. The J gene is TRBJ2-7, the V gene TRBV25-1, with D perhaps TRBD1 (5 bases). Germline-derived CDR1 and CDR2 are MGHDK and SYGVNS. Trimming stripped 6 bases from V and 5 bases from J, with 14 bases between. The CDR3 runs 13 residues.

V usage is TRBV18 and J usage is TRBJ2-7, with 7 bases aligning to TRBD1. CDR3 size: 15 residues. Germline V gene sequence: CDR1 KGHSH, CDR2 LQKENI. V dropped 5 bases and J dropped 5; count of bases not matched to a gene: 12. CDR3 protein: CASSSTDRHYHEQYF. Written as DNA, the CDR3 is TGTGCCAGCTCATCGACGGACAGGCATTACCACGAGCAGTACTTC.

The chain has TRBV30 and TRBJ2-5; 7 bases are a match to TRBD2. The J call may be incorrect, as the DNA end agrees better with TRBJ2-7. Germline lookup yields CDR1 GTSNPN and CDR2 SVGIG (reference sequence). This CDR3 comprises 14 residues. In DNA form, the CDR3 reads TGTGCCTGGAGTGGGGGACTACAGACCTACGAGCAGTACTTC. It encodes CAWSGGLQTYEQYF.

This chain joins TRBV7-2 and TRBJ2-7; possible D gene TRBD2, 6 bases. Germline values: CDR1 SGHTA, CDR2 FQGNSA. CDR3 size: 14 residues. The V gene lost 2 bases and the J gene lost 5 bases, with 13 bases spanning the gap. The CDR3 region is CASSLRSGGDEQYF. Written as DNA, the CDR3 is TGTGCCAGCAGCTTAAGGTCGGGCGGGGACGAGCAGTACTTC.

The chain links TRBV6-1 to TRBJ1-5, with a weak D call TRBD1 (5 bases). CDR3 size: 16 residues. Trimming cost V 1 base and J 6 bases, with 16 bases left between them. Germline CDR1 and CDR2: MNHNS and SASEGT. The CDR3 loop reads CASSEVGGARSQPQHF. Here the CDR3 DNA reads TGTGCCAGCAGTGAAGTTGGAGGGGCAAGAAGTCAGCCCCAGCATTTT.

Of note for this clone: One junction end disagrees with the germline gene, perhaps due to a read error. V usage is TRBV10-2 and J usage is TRBJ2-2, with D hard to call. The CDR3 totals 14 residues. CDR1 is WSHSY, CDR2 SAAADI, per germline. The CDR3 DNA sequence: TGCGCCAGCAACGACTCCCCGAATACCGGGGAGCTGTTTTTT. Translating gives CASNDSPNTGELFF.